A single sample gave rise to the 29 T cell receptor beta chains below, sequenced in a study of OX40 agonist ivuxolimab in advanced cancers. TCRdb keeps only in-frame clones here, not all; method: immunoSEQ multiplex PCR. This sample has about 91,000 clones, with 87% found just once. The specimen comprised CD4+ or CD8+ T cells sorted from blood, sampled in a trial of the OX40 agonist ivuxolimab. These receptors were collected from an adult with an advanced solid tumor such as melanoma, head and neck, liver or kidney cancer.

J is TRBJ2-1 and V is TRBV6-6; maybe TRBD1 (6 bases). V dropped 7 bases and J dropped 4 bases, with 11 bases sitting between them. Germline CDR1 and CDR2: MNHNY and SVGAGI (reference sequence). This CDR3 is 13 amino acids long. The CDR3 sequence is CASTNQGYNEQFF. CDR3 nucleotide sequence: TGTGCCAGCACGAATCAGGGGTACAATGAGCAGTTCTTC.

This clone was picked up one time. V and J are TRBV15 and TRBJ2-1; 12 bases agree with TRBD2. The CDR3 extends over 16 amino acids. V shed 1 base, J shed 10 bases, and the junction held 8 bases outside the gene matches. Germline-derived CDR1 and CDR2 are LNHNV and YYDKDF (reference sequence). CDR3 in amino acids: CATSRGPSGGAREQFF. The DNA of the CDR3 is TGTGCCACCAGCAGAGGTCCTAGCGGGGGGGCTCGAGAGCAGTTCTTC.

The rearrangement links TRBV7-3 to TRBJ1-1; 11 nucleotides match TRBD1. J lost 7 bases, V lost 2 bases, and 6 bases had no gene match. CDR1 is SGHTA, CDR2 FQGTGA, per germline. The CDR3 is made up of 15 amino acids. CDR3 nucleotide sequence: TGTGCCAGCAGCTTAGGACAGGGGGCCGGTTATGAAGCTTTCTTT. This translates into CASSLGQGAGYEAFF.

The chain combines TRBV27 with TRBJ1-2; 8 bases align to TRBD1. CDR1 is MNHEY, CDR2 SMNVEV, per germline (reference sequence). This CDR3 comprises 14 residues. V shed 8 bases and J 2 bases; nucleotides not matched to a gene: 7. The CDR3 coding sequence is TGTGCCAGCGGGAGGGACAGGCGGAACTATGGCTACACCTTC. It is translated as CASGRDRRNYGYTF.

In its sample, this clone was seen once. V gene TRBV5-1 combines with J gene TRBJ2-7, with D unresolved. The CDR3 is 14 residues long. Trimming removed 4 bases at V and 9 bases at J, with 20 bases between. The germline V gene encodes CDR1 SGHRS and CDR2 YFSETQ. The CDR3 region is CASSESSSNTGQYF. The CDR3 bases are TGCGCCAGCAGCGAGTCTAGTTCGAATACGGGGCAGTACTTC.

This chain uses TRBV7-2 with TRBJ1-1; D ambiguous. The germline gives CDR1 SGHTA, CDR2 FQGNSA. The CDR3 extends over 13 amino acids. V dropped 2 bases and J dropped 3 bases, with 7 bases sitting between them. For the CDR3, the DNA is TGTGCCAGCAGCTTAAAGGGCGACACTGAAGCTTTCTTT. It codes for CASSLKGDTEAFF.

This rearrangement joins TRBV25-1 to TRBJ1-2; D is undetermined. The CDR3 has 14 residues. V lost 1 base and J 5 bases, leaving 11 bases between the germline ends. Per the germline V gene, CDR1 is MGHDK and CDR2 is SYGVNS. CDR3 in DNA: TGTGCCAGCAGTGAATTAGGCAGAAAGTATGGCTACACCTTC. Protein: CASSELGRKYGYTF.

This clone was counted a few times. This chain links TRBV5-4 with TRBJ1-4; 9 bases agree with TRBD1. After removal of 4 bases from V and 8 bases from J, the junction contained 15 bases not matched to a gene. Germline V lookup: CDR1 SGHNT, CDR2 YYREEE (reference sequence). This CDR3 has 17 residues. CDR3 sequence: CASSPSYSQGAREKLFF. The CDR3 nucleotides are TGTGCCAGCAGCCCGTCATATTCACAGGGGGCGCGAGAAAAACTGTTTTTT.

The chain uses TRBV4-1 and TRBJ2-5; TRBD1 might be the D (6 bases). The CDR3 spans 15 residues. Germline loops: CDR1 MGHRA, CDR2 YSYEKL. Trimming removed 4 bases at V and 1 base at J, with 13 bases between. This CDR3 is CASSRTDRSQETQYF. DNA of the CDR3: TGCGCCAGCAGCCGGACAGACAGGAGCCAAGAGACCCAGTACTTC.

The chain is built from TRBV6-6 and TRBJ1-1, with TRBD1 as a possible D gene (5 bases). Trimming took 2 bases from V and 5 from J, leaving 15 bases between them. Germline lookup yields CDR1 MNHNY and CDR2 SVGAGI (reference sequence). The CDR3 runs to 15 residues. The CDR3 loop reads CASSYQGVRETEAFF. DNA of the CDR3: TGTGCCAGCAGTTACCAAGGGGTAAGGGAAACTGAAGCTTTCTTT.

The chain couples TRBV7-3 to TRBJ2-1; D gene ambiguous. The CDR3 has 14 residues. Trimming shortened V by 2 bases and J by 6 bases, and 11 bases separated the two germline ends. Germline V gene sequence: CDR1 SGHTA, CDR2 FQGTGA. CDR3 in amino acids: CASSLSGGGNEQFF. CDR3 DNA: TGTGCCAGCAGCTTATCAGGCGGCGGCAATGAGCAGTTCTTC.

The J gene is TRBJ1-5, the V gene TRBV15; 7 bases are a match to TRBD1. This CDR3 is 15 amino acids long. The ends lost 6 bases at V and 0 bases at J; junction bases unmatched: 5. The germline V gene has CDR1 LNHNV and CDR2 YYDKDF (reference sequence). The CDR3 bases are TGTGCCACCAGATCGGACAGGAGTAGCAATCAGCCCCAGCATTTT. Translating it yields CATRSDRSSNQPQHF. The full variable domain, its missing parts supplied by reference TRBV15 and TRBJ1-5, is DAMVIQNPRYQVTQFGKPVTLSCSQTLNHNVMYWYQQKSSQAPKLLFHYYDKDFNNEADTPDNFQSRRPNTSFCFLDIRSPGLGDTAMYLCATRSDRSSNQPQHFGDGTRLSIL.

This clone appeared a single time. The V call is TRBV11-2, the J call TRBJ2-7; no clear D. CDR3 length: 11 amino acids. The germline CDR1 and CDR2 sequences are SGHAT and FQNNGV. The germline V and J ends were trimmed by 2 bases and 3 bases, with 2 bases remaining between them. The CDR3 reads CASSLHYEQYF. The CDR3 bases are TGTGCCAGCAGCTTACACTACGAGCAGTACTTC. The variable domain in full, completed from reference TRBV11-2 and TRBJ2-7, reads EAGVAQSPRYKIIEKRQSVAFWCNPISGHATLYWYQQILGQGPKLLIQFQNNGVVDDSQLPKDRFSAERLKGVDSTLKIQPAKLEDSAVYLCASSLHYEQYFGPGTRLTVT.

The CDR3 region has the DNA TGTGCCAGCAGCTTGGGGGGGGCCGGCGGGACAGATACGCAGTATTTT. Protein sequence: CASSLGGAGGTDTQYF. The V and J genes are TRBV5-4 and TRBJ2-3; D possibly uses TRBD1 or TRBD2 (6 bases each). V was pared by 0 bases and J by 3 bases, with 14 bases between. The CDR3 covers 16 residues. Germline CDR1 SGHNT, CDR2 YYREEE (reference sequence). The full variable domain, rest sourced from reference TRBV5-4 and TRBJ2-3, is ETGVTQSPTHLIKTRGQQVTLRCSSQSGHNTVSWYQQALGQGPQFIFQYYREEENGRGNFPPRFSGLQFPNYSSELNVNALELDDSALYLCASSLGGAGGTDTQYFGPGTRLTVL.

This clone came up a few times. This chain uses TRBV5-1 with TRBJ1-1, with D unresolved. The V end lost 4 bases, the J end lost 3 bases, and 4 bases lay between the germline ends. The CDR3 consists of 11 residues. Germline lookup yields CDR1 SGHRS and CDR2 YFSETQ. The CDR3 region is CASSRDTEAFF. As DNA, the CDR3 is TGCGCCAGCAGCCGAGACACTGAAGCTTTCTTT.

The chain combines TRBV5-5 with TRBJ2-3; no clear D. The CDR3 is made up of 12 amino acids. V was trimmed by 0 bases and J by 6 bases, leaving 5 bases between them. Germline loops: CDR1 SGHKS, CDR2 YYEKEE (reference sequence). DNA of the CDR3: TGTGCCAGCAGCTTGGGACGGGATACGCAGTATTTT. It translates to CASSLGRDTQYF. The full variable domain, with the rest looked up from reference TRBV5-5 and TRBJ2-3, is DAGVTQSPTHLIKTRGQQVTLRCSPISGHKSVSWYQQVLGQGPQFIFQYYEKEERGRGNFPDRFSARQFPNYSSELNVNALLLGDSALYLCASSLGRDTQYFGPGTRLTVL.

This sequence joins TRBV10-3 and TRBJ1-5; 8 nucleotides align to TRBD1. Germline V CDR1 and CDR2: ENHRY, SYGVKD. With 3 bases clipped from V and 2 bases from J, the junction kept 6 bases outside the gene matches. The CDR3 spans 16 residues. CDR3 bases: TGTGCCATCAGTGACCAAGAGGGACAGGGCAATCAGCCCCAGCATTTT. Amino acids: CAISDQEGQGNQPQHF.

V gene TRBV12-5 combines with J gene TRBJ2-3, with D tentatively TRBD2 (6 bases). Germline V gene data show CDR1 as LGHNT and CDR2 as FRNRAP. This CDR3 region has 16 residues. V was trimmed by 0 bases and J by 2 bases, leaving 12 bases between them. The CDR3 coding sequence is TGTGCTAGTGGTTTGGTAAACGGGGGAATCACAGATACGCAGTATTTT. This translates into CASGLVNGGITDTQYF.

This chain links TRBV18 with TRBJ2-1, with D uncertain. Trimming stripped 1 base from V and 12 bases from J, with 13 bases between. Germline V lookup: CDR1 KGHSH, CDR2 LQKENI. This CDR3 spans 13 amino acids. CDR3 region: CASSPRGEGGQFF. The CDR3 DNA reads TGTGCCAGCTCACCACGAGGAGAAGGCGGGCAGTTCTTC.

The chain combines TRBV7-9 with TRBJ1-2; D uncertain. This CDR3 has 13 amino acids. The germline V gene encodes CDR1 SEHNR and CDR2 FQNEAQ (reference sequence). The ends were cut back, 5 bases at V and 2 bases at J, with 9 bases in the middle. The CDR3 DNA sequence: TGTGCCAGCAGCCTACGATTCAACTATGGCTACACCTTC. Protein sequence: CASSLRFNYGYTF.

DNA for the CDR3: TGTGCCAGCAGCTCCCAGGGTTATAGCAATCAGCCCCAGCATTTT. This gives the protein CASSSQGYSNQPQHF. This chain links TRBV6-6 with TRBJ1-5, with D tentatively TRBD1 (5 bases). V was pared by 6 bases and J by 0 bases, with 12 bases between. Germline lookup yields CDR1 MNHNY and CDR2 SVGAGI (reference sequence). CDR3 length: 15 amino acids.

The rearrangement joins TRBV11-2 to TRBJ2-7; D possibly uses TRBD1 or TRBD2 (6 bases each). This CDR3 has 16 residues. Germline values: CDR1 SGHAT, CDR2 FQNNGV. Trimming shortened V by 3 bases and J by 3 bases, and 18 bases separated the two germline ends. In nucleotides, the CDR3 is TGTGCCAGCAGCTTGCAAGACCGGGGGCATTTCTACGAGCAGTACTTC. Translated: CASSLQDRGHFYEQYF.

This sequence joins TRBV10-3 and TRBJ2-7; 8 bases fit TRBD1. After removal of 6 bases from V and 0 bases from J, the junction contained 4 bases not matched to a gene. The CDR3 has 14 residues. The germline CDR1 and CDR2 sequences are ENHRY and SYGVKD. CDR3 coding DNA: TGTGCCATCAGCGACGGGACAGGCTCCTACGAGCAGTACTTC. As protein: CAISDGTGSYEQYF.

V gene TRBV28 combines with J gene TRBJ2-7; 9 bases line up with TRBD1. Germline V gene data show CDR1 as MDHEN and CDR2 as SYDVKM. The V and J ends lost 0 bases and 6 bases, in that order; junction bases with no gene match: 18. The CDR3 runs to 19 residues. The chain's CDR3 is CASSLWKAVQGAQGLEQYF. The CDR3 nucleotides are TGTGCCAGCAGTTTATGGAAAGCCGTACAGGGGGCGCAGGGACTCGAGCAGTACTTC.

The chain recombines TRBV7-8 with TRBJ2-4; maybe TRBD1 (6 bases). Germline loops: CDR1 SGHVS, CDR2 FQNEAQ. The length of the CDR3 is 16 residues. V was trimmed by 4 bases and J by 0 bases, leaving 13 bases between them. CDR3 in amino acids: CASSSGQYLAKNIQYF. The CDR3 region has the DNA TGTGCCAGCAGCTCTGGACAGTACCTAGCCAAAAACATTCAGTACTTC.

J is TRBJ1-2 and V is TRBV11-2; D unclear. The CDR3 contains 13 residues. Germline-derived CDR1 and CDR2 are SGHAT and FQNNGV. With 1 base removed from V and 7 bases from J, the gap between germline ends came to 10 bases. CDR3 in amino acids: CASSLATGSGYTF. Written as DNA, the CDR3 is TGTGCCAGCAGCTTAGCGACTGGTTCTGGCTACACCTTC.

The chain is built from TRBV6-6 and TRBJ2-7, with 8 bases that match TRBD2. Germline lookup yields CDR1 MNHNY and CDR2 SVGAGI (reference sequence). The CDR3 length is 13 residues. Trimming at V came to 6 bases and at J to 6 bases, leaving 7 bases not matched to a gene. CDR3 nucleotide sequence: TGTGCCAGCAGGGACCCGGGGGGGGCCGAGCAGTACTTC. This translates into CASRDPGGAEQYF.

To note about this clone: This sample includes further DNA sequences coding for the same CDR3. The rearrangement joins TRBV18 to TRBJ1-5; 11 bases align to TRBD1. This CDR3 has 14 residues. Germline values: CDR1 KGHSH, CDR2 LQKENI. V lost 3 bases, J lost 6 bases, and 1 base stayed unmatched. In DNA, the CDR3 is TGTGCCAGCTCACCGGGGACAGGGGGTCAGCCCCAGCATTTT. Translation: CASSPGTGGQPQHF.

This chain joins TRBV7-9 and TRBJ1-2; TRBD1 might be the D (6 bases). Germline loops: CDR1 SEHNR, CDR2 FQNEAQ (reference sequence). This CDR3 comprises 14 residues. Trimming removed 7 bases from V and 8 bases from J, with 20 bases in between. The CDR3 region is CASMRGAGNDGYTF. The CDR3 nucleotides read TGTGCCAGCATGCGGGGGGCAGGGAATGACGGCTACACCTTC.